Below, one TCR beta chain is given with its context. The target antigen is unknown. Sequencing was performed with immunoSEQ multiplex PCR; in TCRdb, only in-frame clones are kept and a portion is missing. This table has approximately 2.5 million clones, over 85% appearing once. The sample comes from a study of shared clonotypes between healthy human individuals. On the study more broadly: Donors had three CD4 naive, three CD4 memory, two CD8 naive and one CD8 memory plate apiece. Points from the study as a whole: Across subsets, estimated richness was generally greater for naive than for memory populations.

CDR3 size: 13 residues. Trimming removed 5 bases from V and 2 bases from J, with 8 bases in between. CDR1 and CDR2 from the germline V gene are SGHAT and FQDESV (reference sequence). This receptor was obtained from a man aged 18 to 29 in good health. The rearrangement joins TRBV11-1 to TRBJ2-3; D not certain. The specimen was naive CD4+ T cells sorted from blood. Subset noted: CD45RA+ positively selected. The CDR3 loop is CASSPPHTDTQYF. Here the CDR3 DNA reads TGTGCCAGCAGCCCGCCCCACACAGATACGCAGTATTTT.